This T cell receptor beta chain was sequenced in a study of blood T cell dynamics during melanoma immunotherapy. Method: immunoSEQ multiplex PCR; TCRdb's copy keeps in-frame clones and lacks some. The sample carries roughly 15,000 clones, 87% recorded once. Germline assignment: CDR1 SQVTM and CDR2 ANQGSEA. The CDR3 is made up of 15 amino acids. V lost 4 bases and J lost 4, with 19 bases in between. Regarding time point: week 3, after first cycle of checkpoint inhibitor. This receptor was identified in a human donor with melanoma. The sample in question was blood, obtained from a patient treated with checkpoint blockade. The chain combines TRBV29-1 with TRBJ2-5; TRBD1 is a possible D gene (7 bases). The CDR3 region has the DNA TGCAGCGTTGGACCCAGGGGGGAAGGAGGAGAGACCCAGTACTTC. It yields the protein CSVGPRGEGGETQYF.